Below, 11 T cell receptor beta chains from the same sample are listed, as sequenced in a study of T cells in Graves' hyperthyroidism and ophthalmopathy. Researchers took RNA transcripts and amplified the TCR beta CDR3 regions from them. The TCR CDR3 first-round RT-PCR relied on the HTBI primer set. TCRdb redid the calling of the multiplex PCR reads with MiXCR, one entry per CDR3 protein. The table shows under 200,000 distinct CDR3 sequences, with 9.4% occurring only once. Material for sequencing was blood. All receptors derive from a woman younger than 30 with Graves' hyperthyroidism that later progressed to Graves' ophthalmopathy.

The table lists this clonotype with many counts. The chain couples TRBV10-3 to TRBJ2-1, with 8 nucleotides matching TRBD2. This CDR3 is 15 amino acids long. V dropped 0 bases and J dropped 7; count of bases not matched to a gene: 5. Germline CDR1 and CDR2: ENHRY and SYGVKD. Here the CDR3 DNA reads TGTGCCATCAGTGAGTCCACGGGAGGGCCGAATGAGCAGTTCTTC. Protein product: CAISESTGGPNEQFF.

V is TRBV19 and J is TRBJ2-5, with D perhaps matching TRBD1 or TRBD2 (6 bases each). The CDR3 has 14 amino acids. Per the germline V gene, CDR1 is LNHDA and CDR2 is SQIVND (reference sequence). Between the trimmed V and J ends, which lost 10 bases and 5 bases, there was a span of 20 bases. The CDR3 loop reads CATRVIGGSETQYF. CDR3 sequence (DNA): TGTGCCACCAGAGTAATCGGGGGCTCGGAGACCCAGTACTTC.

This clonotype was counted at least ten times. This chain links TRBV2 with TRBJ2-3; 8 nucleotides align to TRBD2. Germline lookup yields CDR1 SNHLY and CDR2 FYNNEI. Trimming removed 6 bases from V and 3 bases from J; junction bases left unmatched: 23. The CDR3 has 20 residues. As DNA, the CDR3 is TGTGCCAGCAGAGGTTATAGGACTAGCTCCCCGGGGGTCCCTACAGATACGCAGTATTTT. The encoded protein is CASRGYRTSSPGVPTDTQYF. Using reference TRBV2 and TRBJ2-3 for the parts outside the CDR3, the full variable domain is EPEVTQTPSHQVTQMGQEVILRCVPISNHLYFYWYRQILGQKVEFLVSFYNNEISEKSEIFDDQFSVERPDGSNFTLKIRSTKLEDSAMYFCASRGYRTSSPGVPTDTQYFGPGTRLTVL.

This chain uses TRBV18 with TRBJ2-7; TRBD1 aligns across 7 bases. The germline gives CDR1 KGHSH, CDR2 LQKENI. This CDR3 spans 15 amino acids. V shed 3 bases, J shed 6 bases, and the junction held 11 bases outside the gene matches. The CDR3 protein is CASSPTTGFFGEQYF. CDR3 nucleotides: TGTGCCAGCTCACCCACGACAGGGTTTTTCGGCGAGCAGTACTTC.

The sample holds many counts of this clonotype. The chain has TRBV18 and TRBJ2-7, with 8 bases matching TRBD2. Germline V gene sequence: CDR1 KGHSH, CDR2 LQKENI. The length of the CDR3 is 15 residues. V was clipped by 4 bases and J by 3 bases; unmatched bases: 8. CDR3 sequence: CASSQTSGSRYEQYF. For the CDR3, the DNA is TGTGCCAGCTCACAAACTAGCGGATCTCGCTACGAGCAGTACTTC.

This clonotype was counted a few times. This sequence joins TRBV27 and TRBJ2-3, with 10 bases aligning to TRBD2. Germline assignment: CDR1 MNHEY and CDR2 SMNVEV (reference sequence). This CDR3 region has 15 residues. V lost 5 bases, J lost 4 bases, and 6 bases stayed unmatched. The DNA for the CDR3 is TGTGCCAGCAGTCAAAGCGGGAGGGCCCCAGATACGCAGTATTTT. Protein product: CASSQSGRAPDTQYF.

Many counts were recorded for this clonotype. The chain uses TRBV4-1 and TRBJ1-1; D may be TRBD1 (6 bases). The CDR3 totals 15 residues. Trimming took off 4 bases at V and 0 bases at J, with 12 bases between the two ends. CDR1 is MGHRA and CDR2 is YSYEKL in the germline V gene. CDR3 loop: CASSLRGILNTEAFF. The CDR3 DNA follows: TGCGCCAGCAGCCTAAGGGGGATACTGAACACTGAAGCTTTCTTT.

The J gene is TRBJ1-2, the V gene TRBV19; TRBD1 is a possible D gene (5 bases). Germline-derived CDR1 and CDR2 are LNHDA and SQIVND (reference sequence). V was shortened by 0 bases and J by 5 bases, with 13 bases between the two germline ends. The CDR3 totals 15 residues. DNA for the CDR3: TGTGCCAGTAGTATAGATGGGACGTATGATTATGGCTACACCTTC. The encoded protein is CASSIDGTYDYGYTF.

This clonotype showed up many times. The J gene is TRBJ1-2, the V gene TRBV27; 8 bases fit TRBD1. Germline-derived CDR1 and CDR2 are MNHEY and SMNVEV (reference sequence). The ends lost 6 bases at V and 8 bases at J; junction bases unmatched: 8. The CDR3 runs to 13 residues. The CDR3 sequence is CASSQDRAGGYTF. In DNA form, the CDR3 reads TGTGCCAGCAGCCAGGACAGGGCTGGAGGCTACACCTTC.

This clonotype has at least ten counts. The V call is TRBV20-1, the J call TRBJ1-1, with 7 positions matching TRBD1. Trimming at V came to 0 bases and at J to 0 bases, leaving 4 bases not matched to a gene. The CDR3 extends over 15 amino acids. Germline V gives CDR1 DFQATT, CDR2 SNEGSKA (reference sequence). The chain's CDR3 is CSAREYGQVNTEAFF. In DNA, the CDR3 is TGCAGTGCTAGAGAGTATGGACAGGTGAACACTGAAGCTTTCTTT.

Ten or more counts support this clonotype. This chain uses TRBV24-1 with TRBJ1-5; TRBD1 is a possible D gene (6 bases). The CDR3 totals 15 residues. V dropped 3 bases and J dropped 3 bases, with 11 bases sitting between them. CDR1 and CDR2 from the germline V gene are KGHDR and SFDVKD. The CDR3 coding sequence is TGTGCCACCAGTGATCCAGGGGATGTCAATCAGCCCCAGCATTTT. As protein: CATSDPGDVNQPQHF.